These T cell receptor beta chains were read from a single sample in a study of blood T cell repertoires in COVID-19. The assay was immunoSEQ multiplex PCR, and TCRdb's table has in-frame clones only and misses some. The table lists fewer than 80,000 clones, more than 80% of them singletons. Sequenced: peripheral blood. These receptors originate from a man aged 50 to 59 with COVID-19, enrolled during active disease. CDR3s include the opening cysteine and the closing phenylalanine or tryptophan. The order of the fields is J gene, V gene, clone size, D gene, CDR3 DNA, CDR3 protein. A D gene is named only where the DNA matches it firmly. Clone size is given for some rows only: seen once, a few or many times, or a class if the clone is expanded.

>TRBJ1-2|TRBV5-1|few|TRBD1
TGCGCCAGCAGCGATCCGACAGGGGGCAATTATGGCTACACCTTC
CASSDPTGGNYGYTF
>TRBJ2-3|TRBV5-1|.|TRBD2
TGCGCCAGCAGCTTAGCGGGGAAAGGAACAGATACGCAGTATTTT
CASSLAGKGTDTQYF
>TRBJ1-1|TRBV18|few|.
TGTGCCAGCTCACCTCTATCGGAACAGGGAAGGACTGAAGCTTTCTTT
CASSPLSEQGRTEAFF
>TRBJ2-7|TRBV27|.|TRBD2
TGTGCCAGCAGCTCCAGCTCTAGCGGGGGTGGCTACGAGCAGTACTTC
CASSSSSSGGGYEQYF
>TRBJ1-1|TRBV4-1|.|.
TGCGCCAGCAGCCATGTAACAGATAACACTGAAGCTTTCTTT
CASSHVTDNTEAFF
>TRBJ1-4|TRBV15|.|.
TGTGCCACCAGCAGAGATTTACAGTCCGCAACTAATGAAAAACTGTTTTTT
CATSRDLQSATNEKLFF
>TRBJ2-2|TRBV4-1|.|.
TGCGCCAGCAGCCAAACATTCCTCCGGGACACCGGGGAGCTGTTTTTT
CASSQTFLRDTGELFF
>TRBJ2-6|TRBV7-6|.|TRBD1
TGTGCCAGCAGCCCGGGGACAGGGGGCGCTGGGGCCAACGTCCTGACTTTC
CASSPGTGGAGANVLTF
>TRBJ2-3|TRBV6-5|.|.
TGTGCCAGCACGAGGGTCCGACAGGGCACAGATACGCAGTATTTT
CASTRVRQGTDTQYF
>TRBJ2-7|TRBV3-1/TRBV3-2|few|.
TGTGCCAGCAGGTCGACAGTGAACTACGAGCAGTACTTC
CASRSTVNYEQYF
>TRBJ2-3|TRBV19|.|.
TGTGCCAGCGACCACGGGGAGACGCAGTATTTT
CASDHGETQYF
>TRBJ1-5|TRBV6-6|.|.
TGTGCCAGCAGTTACTCGACTACGGCCAATCAGCCCCAGCATTTT
CASSYSTTANQPQHF
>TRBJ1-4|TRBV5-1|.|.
TGCGCCAGCAGCTTGGGCGCAGGGTCCGCAACTAATGAAAAACTGTTTTTT
CASSLGAGSATNEKLFF
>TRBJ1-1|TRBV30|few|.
TGTGCCTGGAGTCCACCATGGGCGGGCACTGAAGCTTTCTTT
CAWSPPWAGTEAFF
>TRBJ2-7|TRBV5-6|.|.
TGTGCCAGCAGCCTGGACGGGTGGGAGCAGTACTTC
CASSLDGWEQYF
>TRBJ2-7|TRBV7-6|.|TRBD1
TGTGCCAGCAGCTTAGACAGGGGGCCCTACGAGCAGTACTTC
CASSLDRGPYEQYF
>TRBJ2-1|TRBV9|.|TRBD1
TGTGCCAGCAGCGTAGGACAGGGGCCCTACAATGAGCAGTTCTTC
CASSVGQGPYNEQFF
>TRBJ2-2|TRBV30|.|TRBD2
TGTGCCTGGATCGGGGGGGAGAACACCGGGGAGCTGTTTTTT
CAWIGGENTGELFF
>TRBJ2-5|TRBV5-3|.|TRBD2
TGTCCCAGAAGGGGGACTAGCGGGGGAGAGTACCAAGAGACCCAGTACTTC
CPRRGTSGGEYQETQYF
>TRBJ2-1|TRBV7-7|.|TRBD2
TGTGCCAGCAGCTTAGGGGCTAGCGGGGGCCCATACAATGAGCAGTTCTTC
CASSLGASGGPYNEQFF
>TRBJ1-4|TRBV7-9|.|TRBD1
TGTGCCAGCAGCTTGAGCGGACAGGGGGCAATTTGGGAAAAACTGTTTTTT
CASSLSGQGAIWEKLFF
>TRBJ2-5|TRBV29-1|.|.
TGCAGCGTGCAGGGGTGGACAGTACAAGAGACCCAGTACTTC
CSVQGWTVQETQYF
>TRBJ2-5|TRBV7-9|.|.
TGTGCCAGCAGCAATCGAAAGACGGGCCAAGAGACCCAGTACTTC
CASSNRKTGQETQYF
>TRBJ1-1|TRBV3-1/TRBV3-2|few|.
TGTGCCAGCAGCCTCATGAACACTGAAGCTTTCTTT
CASSLMNTEAFF
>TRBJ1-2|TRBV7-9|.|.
TGTGCCAGCAGCCGAACAGGGTATGGCTACACCTTC
CASSRTGYGYTF
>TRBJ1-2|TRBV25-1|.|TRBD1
TGTGCCAGCAGTGCCTCCGGACAGGGGAGGGACGGCTACACCTTC
CASSASGQGRDGYTF
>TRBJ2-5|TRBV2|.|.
TGTGCCAGCAGCCCGCGACCAGGAGAGACCCAGTACTTC
CASSPRPGETQYF
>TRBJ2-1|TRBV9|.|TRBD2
TGTGCCAGCAGCGTAGTACAGCGGGGGGAATGGAATGAGCAGTTCTTC
CASSVVQRGEWNEQFF
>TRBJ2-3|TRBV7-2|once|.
TGTGCCAGCAGCCCGCAGGGGATGGACACAGATACGCAGTATTTT
CASSPQGMDTDTQYF
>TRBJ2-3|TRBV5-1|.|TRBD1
TGCGCCAGCGGGGGACAGGGGACAGATACGCAGTATTTT
CASGGQGTDTQYF
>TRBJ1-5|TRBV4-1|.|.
TGCGCCAGCAGCCAAGGGGCAGGGAATCAGCCCCAGCATTTT
CASSQGAGNQPQHF
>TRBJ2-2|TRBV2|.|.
TGTGCCAGCAGTGAAGGTTATAACACCGGGGAGCTGTTTTTT
CASSEGYNTGELFF
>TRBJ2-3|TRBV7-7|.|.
TGTGCTAGCAGCTTAGAGAGTACAGATACGCAGTATTTT
CASSLESTDTQYF
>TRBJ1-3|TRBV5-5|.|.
TGTGCCAGCAGCTTGTTCCTCACCGGGGCTGGAAACACCATATATTTT
CASSLFLTGAGNTIYF
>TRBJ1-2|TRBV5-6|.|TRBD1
TGTGCCAGCAGCCTGGACAGGGGGCGAGGGCGCTACACCTTC
CASSLDRGRGRYTF
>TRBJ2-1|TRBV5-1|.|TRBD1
TGCGCCAGCAGCTACCAAGAAGGACAGGGGTTCAATGAGCAGTTCTTC
CASSYQEGQGFNEQFF
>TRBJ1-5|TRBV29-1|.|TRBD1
TGCAGCGTCACCGGGACAGATAGCAATCAGCCCCAGCATTTT
CSVTGTDSNQPQHF
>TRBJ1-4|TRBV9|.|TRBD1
TGTGCCAGCAGCGAAGGGACAGATGAAAAACTGTTTTTT
CASSEGTDEKLFF
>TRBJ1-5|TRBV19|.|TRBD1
TGTGCCAGTAGTTCCTTGTCCGGGACAGGGGGCAATCAGCCCCAGCATTTT
CASSSLSGTGGNQPQHF
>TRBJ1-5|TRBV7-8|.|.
TGTGCCAGCAGCCCCGGGCCTAGCCAGCCCCAGCATTTT
CASSPGPSQPQHF
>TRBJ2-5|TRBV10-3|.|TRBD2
TGTGCCACACAGCTGAGTAGCGGGGAAGCCCAGTACTTC
CATQLSSGEAQYF
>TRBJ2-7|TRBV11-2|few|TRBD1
TGTGCCAGCAGCTTATGGACAGGGGGCATATACGAGCAGTACTTC
CASSLWTGGIYEQYF
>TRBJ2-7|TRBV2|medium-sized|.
TGTGCCAGCACCGAGGGGGAGATCGCCTACGAGCAGTACTTC
CASTEGEIAYEQYF